This TCR beta chain was observed in a study of cytomegalovirus exposure and HLA in healthy donors. Study-wide results and limits: Rates of TCR association differed by HLA locus in a later analysis, with DRB1 highest and HLA-C lowest. The presence/absence work took it that sequencing depth was about the same across donors. Being productive about 87% or about 30% of the time was typical of most TCR beta V segments in an earlier analysis. A later analysis appeared to link common viral pathogens to several of the most significant clusters.

Use of 60 Vbeta and 13 Jbeta primers characterized the PCR. This table comes from immunoSEQ multiplex PCR, and its TCRdb copy is limited to in-frame clones, with some not included. The sample records about 150,000 clones, 50% to 75% being singletons. Germline loops: CDR1 KGHSH, CDR2 LQKENI. Between the trimmed V and J ends, which lost 4 bases and 5 bases, there was a span of 14 bases. This CDR3 is 14 amino acids long. On this clone itself: Its antigen is not identified.

The sequencing sample was made of PBMCs. The TCR sequence derives from a woman aged 55-69 years in good health and CMV-seropositive. The chain combines TRBV18 with TRBJ2-5; D is possibly TRBD1 (5 bases). CDR3 residues: CASSRDSPSETQYF. CDR3 DNA: TGTGCCAGCTCACGAGACAGTCCCTCGGAGACCCAGTACTTC. Full variable domain (remainder filled in from reference TRBV18 and TRBJ2-5): NAGVMQNPRHLVRRRGQEARLRCSPMKGHSHVYWYRQLPEEGLKFMVYLQKENIIDESGMPKERFSAEFPKEGPSILRIQQVVRGDSAAYFCASSRDSPSETQYFGPGTRLLVL.